This T cell receptor beta chain was captured in a study of T cells after yellow fever vaccination. 5'RACE template switching added a universal primer site and UMIs to TCR cDNA. Via MiXCR, TCRdb re-called the 5' RACE reads, giving one row per CDR3 protein. This table has tens of thousands of distinct CDR3 sequences, roughly 8% appearing once. There are many counts of this clonotype. The CDR3 has 13 amino acids. V dropped 6 bases and J dropped 5; count of bases not matched to a gene: 3. Specimen: CD8+ T cells sorted from PBMCs, collected on the day of the yellow fever booster vaccination. The chain uses TRBV12-3 or TRBV12-4 and TRBJ1-5, with TRBD1 matching over 8 bases. The source of this sequence is a man under 40 who received the YFV17D yellow fever vaccine. The CDR3 DNA reads as TGTGCCAGCAGCCTGGACAGGGATCAGCCCCAGCATTTT. Its translation is CASSLDRDQPQHF.